One and the same sample provided the 21 T cell receptor beta chains below, sequenced in a study of cytomegalovirus exposure and HLA in healthy donors. Primers: 60 Vbeta forward and 13 Jbeta reverse. Produced via immunoSEQ multiplex PCR; TCRdb's table is partial and in-frame only. There are around 140,000 clones in the sample, with roughly 1.6% held by the top ten. The material sequenced was PBMCs. All receptors come from a woman aged 40-49 years in good health and CMV-seronegative.

V gene TRBV18 combines with J gene TRBJ2-3, with 9 bases fitting TRBD1. Germline V gene data show CDR1 as KGHSH and CDR2 as LQKENI. Losses at the gene ends were 3 bases for V and 3 bases for J; bases not matched to a gene: 4. The CDR3 is made up of 15 amino acids. CDR3 coding DNA: TGTGCCAGCTCACCTCGGGGACAGGGAACAGATACGCAGTATTTT. Amino acid sequence: CASSPRGQGTDTQYF.

The rearrangement uses TRBV29-1 and TRBJ1-1, with D possibly being TRBD1 (5 bases). This CDR3 comprises 15 residues. V was trimmed by 3 bases and J by 1 base, leaving 15 bases between them. Germline V gene lookup returns CDR1 SQVTM and CDR2 ANQGSEA. The CDR3 nucleotides read TGCAGCGTTGACCGCCCAGGGTTATCGAACACTGAAGCTTTCTTT. It is translated as CSVDRPGLSNTEAFF.

In DNA form, the CDR3 reads TGTGCCAGCAGCTTGAGGGACAGGGGATCCTATGGCTACACCTTC. It codes for CASSLRDRGSYGYTF. V is TRBV7-8 and J is TRBJ1-2, with 10 bases lining up with TRBD1. The CDR3 runs to 15 residues. V shed 3 bases, J shed 4 bases, and the junction held 5 bases outside the gene matches. Germline CDR1 and CDR2: SGHVS and FQNEAQ.

The rearrangement uses TRBV19 and TRBJ2-3; 8 positions agree with TRBD1. The CDR3 extends over 14 amino acids. Germline V gives CDR1 LNHDA, CDR2 SQIVND (reference sequence). The junction had 9 bases not matched to a gene; V was cut back by 7 bases and J by 6 bases. CDR3 residues: CASNRMDRADTQYF. CDR3 nucleotides: TGTGCCAGTAATAGAATGGACAGGGCCGATACGCAGTATTTT.

This sequence joins TRBV9 and TRBJ2-5, with a weak D call TRBD1 (5 bases). V was cut by 1 base and J by 5 bases, with 15 bases left in between. Germline V lookup: CDR1 SGDLS, CDR2 YYNGEE. The CDR3 is made up of 15 amino acids. The CDR3 DNA reads TGTGCCAGCAGCGTATTTCAGGGATTAAGGGAGACCCAGTACTTC. Translating gives CASSVFQGLRETQYF.

The V gene is TRBV14, the J gene TRBJ2-2; 9 bases align to TRBD1. The length of the CDR3 is 16 residues. Looked up from germline, CDR1 is SGHDN and CDR2 is FVKESK. Trimming took 0 bases from V and 5 from J; bases not matched to a gene: 4. As DNA, the CDR3 is TGTGCCAGCAGCCAAGATATCGGGACAGGGACCGGGGAGCTGTTTTTT. It is translated as CASSQDIGTGTGELFF. Variable domain in full (rest from reference TRBV14 and TRBJ2-2): EAGVTQFPSHSVIEKGQTVTLRCDPISGHDNLYWYRRVMGKEIKFLLHFVKESKQDESGMPNNRFLAERTGGTYSTLKVQPAELEDSGVYFCASSQDIGTGTGELFFGEGSRLTVL.

The chain links TRBV6-5 to TRBJ1-1, with D possibly matching TRBD1 (5 bases). Trimming left V 2 bases short and J 6 bases short, with 16 bases between. Germline lookup yields CDR1 MNHEY and CDR2 SVGAGI. The CDR3 length is 15 residues. The CDR3 here is CASSYGAGSKAEAFF. CDR3 nucleotides: TGTGCCAGCAGTTACGGTGCAGGGTCGAAGGCTGAAGCTTTCTTT.

The chain couples TRBV19 to TRBJ1-5; 8 nucleotides agree with TRBD1. The ends lost 10 bases at V and 2 bases at J; junction bases unmatched: 4. This CDR3 is built from 13 residues. Looked up from germline, CDR1 is LNHDA and CDR2 is SQIVND (reference sequence). Written as DNA, the CDR3 is TGTGCCACCACGGACAGGGGCAATCAGCCCCAGCATTTT. It translates to CATTDRGNQPQHF.

The V and J genes are TRBV4-1 and TRBJ2-3, with D unclear. Germline V gene sequence: CDR1 MGHRA, CDR2 YSYEKL. The V and J ends lost 1 base and 0 bases respectively, with 11 bases between them. The CDR3 has 16 residues. The CDR3 bases are TGCGCCAGCAGCCAAGTAAATCTCGTTAGCACAGATACGCAGTATTTT. Protein product: CASSQVNLVSTDTQYF.

The J gene is TRBJ2-2, the V gene TRBV5-5; 8 positions match TRBD1. J gave up 5 bases and V 0 bases, and 3 bases lay outside the gene matches. Germline values: CDR1 SGHKS, CDR2 YYEKEE (reference sequence). This CDR3 region has 15 residues. The DNA of the CDR3 is TGTGCCAGCAGCTTGGTACAGGGGGGAACCGGGGAGCTGTTTTTT. Its translation is CASSLVQGGTGELFF.

Points on this clone: The junction and the germline gene differ at one end; a read error may be behind it. The rearrangement links TRBV28 to TRBJ2-7; TRBD1 matches 8 bases. The V gene's germline CDR1 is MDHEN and CDR2 SYDVKM. The CDR3 is 15 amino acids. The CDR3 bases are TGTGCCAGCACTTTACAGGGGGGTATGTCCTACGAGCAGTACTTC. Its translation is CASTLQGGMSYEQYF.

The rearrangement links TRBV27 to TRBJ2-6, with D possibly matching TRBD2 (5 bases). Germline-derived CDR1 and CDR2 are MNHEY and SMNVEV (reference sequence). There are 15 residues in the CDR3. V lost 2 bases and J 2 bases, leaving 7 bases between the germline ends. CDR3 DNA sequence: TGTGCCAGCAGTTTAGGAGGAACTGGGGCCAACGTCCTGACTTTC. It encodes CASSLGGTGANVLTF. The entire variable domain, with the rest obtained from reference TRBV27 and TRBJ2-6, is as follows: EAQVTQNPRYLITVTGKKLTVTCSQNMNHEYMSWYRQDPGLGLRQIYYSMNVEVTDKGDVPEGYKVSRKEKRNFPLILESPSPNQTSLYFCASSLGGTGANVLTFGAGSRLTVL.

This chain links TRBV6-6 with TRBJ2-7; 7 nucleotides match TRBD1. CDR1 and CDR2 from the germline V gene are MNHNY and SVGAGI (reference sequence). The CDR3 is made up of 13 amino acids. With 6 bases clipped from V and 2 bases from J, the junction kept 4 bases outside the gene matches. CDR3 coding DNA: TGTGCCAGCAGACGGGACAGCGCCTACGAGCAGTACTTC. Its translation is CASRRDSAYEQYF.

The genes are TRBV10-1 and TRBJ2-7, with TRBD1 matching 7 bases. This CDR3 is built from 16 residues. J gave up 2 bases and V 6 bases, and 13 bases lay outside the gene matches. Germline CDR1 and CDR2: WNHNN and SYGVQD (reference sequence). CDR3 nucleotides: TGCGCCAGCAGGCCCGATCGACAGGGTCGGACCTACGAGCAGTACGTC. Translation: CASRPDRQGRTYEQYV.

The J gene is TRBJ1-2, the V gene TRBV5-5, with TRBD1 as a possible D gene (6 bases). Germline CDR1 is SGHKS and CDR2 is YYEKEE (reference sequence). Trimming removed 4 bases at V and 5 bases at J, with 15 bases between. There are 14 residues in the CDR3. The DNA for the CDR3 is TGTGCCAGCAGCCCATCCAGGGGAAGTTATGGCTACACCTTC. Its protein product is CASSPSRGSYGYTF.

The V and J genes are TRBV19 and TRBJ1-5, with 7 bases aligning to TRBD1. Trimming took 7 bases from V and 2 from J; bases not matched to a gene: 2. CDR1 and CDR2 from the germline V gene are LNHDA and SQIVND (reference sequence). The CDR3 has 13 residues. CDR3 nucleotides: TGTGCCAGTACCGGACAGGGCAATCAGCCCCAGCATTTT. This gives the protein CASTGQGNQPQHF.

A remark on this clone: The same CDR3 can be traced to other DNA sequences in this sample. The V and J genes are TRBV25-1 and TRBJ2-7; TRBD1 agrees at 11 bases. Trimming took 5 bases from V and 7 from J; bases not matched to a gene: 7. CDR3 size: 14 residues. Germline CDR1 reads MGHDK; CDR2 reads SYGVNS. As DNA, the CDR3 is TGTGCCAGCAGTCCGGACAGGGGGCGCGGTGAGCAGTACTTC. Translated: CASSPDRGRGEQYF.

The chain carries TRBV7-2 and TRBJ1-2; D is perhaps TRBD1 (5 bases). CDR1 and CDR2 from the germline V gene are SGHTA and FQGNSA. CDR3 size: 15 residues. With 3 bases removed from V and 7 bases from J, the gap between germline ends came to 18 bases. The CDR3 region has the DNA TGTGCCAGCAGCTTTAATTCCGGGGGGATGGGTGGCTACACCTTC. As protein: CASSFNSGGMGGYTF.

The chain recombines TRBV5-1 with TRBJ2-5; 10 nucleotides line up with TRBD2. The germline V gene encodes CDR1 SGHRS and CDR2 YFSETQ. The CDR3 runs 15 residues. The ends lost 4 bases at V and 5 bases at J; junction bases unmatched: 8. In DNA form, the CDR3 reads TGCGCCAGCAGCCTTCCAGCGGGGGGGAGGGAGACCCAGTACTTC. This codes for CASSLPAGGRETQYF.

The chain carries TRBV4-2 and TRBJ2-7; 9 bases are a match to TRBD2. With 2 bases clipped from V and 4 bases from J, the junction kept 15 bases outside the gene matches. This CDR3 has 18 amino acids. CDR1 is LGHNA, CDR2 YNFKEQ, per germline. CDR3 nucleotide sequence: TGTGCCAGCAGCCAAATGGGGGGGCGTGGTAGCGGGGGATACGAGCAGTACTTC. Protein product: CASSQMGGRGSGGYEQYF.

The chain carries TRBV28 and TRBJ2-7; 10 nucleotides agree with TRBD1. Trimming cost V 9 bases and J 6 bases; bases outside gene matches: 11. Germline assignment: CDR1 MDHEN and CDR2 SYDVKM. The CDR3 is 14 amino acids. CDR3 loop: CARQLGQGSGEQYF. The DNA of the CDR3 is TGTGCCAGACAACTGGGACAGGGGTCCGGCGAGCAGTACTTC.